These T cell receptor beta chains were read from a single sample in a study of blood T cell repertoires in COVID-19. Method: immunoSEQ multiplex PCR; TCRdb's copy keeps in-frame clones and lacks some. Of 300,000 to 350,000 clones listed, about 87% are singletons. Sequencing was carried out using peripheral blood. These receptors originate from a man aged 25 to 40 with COVID-19, enrolled during active disease. Each CDR3 is given without its conserved first and last residue. The D gene is left open where the match is weak. Not every row has a clone size; where given, it reads once, few, many or a size class.

size	D	V	J	CDR3
.	.	TRBV7-9	TRBJ1-4	ASSFWTDEKLF
.	TRBD2	TRBV5-4	TRBJ2-1	ASSLESGGASEQF
once	.	TRBV7-2	TRBJ1-2	ASSSLQTNYGYT
.	TRBD1	TRBV6-2/TRBV6-3	TRBJ1-1	ASSKFGTGDTEAF
.	.	TRBV5-6	TRBJ1-1	ASSRITQGSTEAF
.	.	TRBV19	TRBJ2-1	ASKGLGPGNEQF
.	TRBD2	TRBV3-1/TRBV3-2	TRBJ2-5	ASSLKRDKETQY
.	.	TRBV5-1	TRBJ1-6	ASSSYKTGALGSYNSPLH
.	TRBD2	TRBV7-3	TRBJ2-5	ASSLLGGLSETQY
.	.	TRBV18	TRBJ1-2	ASSPGGNYGYT
.	TRBD1	TRBV7-3	TRBJ2-3	ASSLTVTGANTQY
.	.	TRBV9	TRBJ2-2	ASSVGPLAWTGELF
.	.	TRBV6-5	TRBJ1-5	ASSTGGGNQPQH
.	TRBD1	TRBV4-1	TRBJ2-5	ASSQPLRGETQY
once	.	TRBV20-1	TRBJ1-5	SASNSDQPQH
.	.	TRBV7-2	TRBJ1-5	ASSSGRPNQPQH
.	.	TRBV5-1	TRBJ2-1	ASSPGVRGGIFNEQF
many	TRBD2	TRBV9	TRBJ2-1	ASSVRDYNNEQF
.	.	TRBV6-2/TRBV6-3	TRBJ1-2	ASSTQGRYGYT
.	.	TRBV2	TRBJ1-1	ASTDDRHNTEAF
.	.	TRBV27	TRBJ2-1	ASSLSQGYEQF
.	.	TRBV9	TRBJ1-3	ASSVSGDNSGNTIY
.	.	TRBV7-9	TRBJ2-7	ASSLLGVEQY
.	.	TRBV9	TRBJ2-7	ASSVGLGSSYEQY
many	.	TRBV4-3	TRBJ1-3	ASSQELSSNTIY
.	.	TRBV18	TRBJ2-5	ASSPEAGEETQY
once	TRBD1	TRBV6-5	TRBJ1-2	ASREDRGNYGYT
.	.	TRBV18	TRBJ2-7	ASSPPNPSYEQY
.	.	TRBV7-2	TRBJ2-5	ASSLDGQQETQY
.	TRBD1	TRBV5-1	TRBJ1-3	ASSSGGADTIY
.	TRBD2	TRBV11-3	TRBJ2-3	ASSFHVGRTSTTDTQY
.	.	TRBV20-1	TRBJ1-4	SASERGKLF
.	.	TRBV18	TRBJ2-7	ASSPNSDRFSYEQY
.	TRBD1	TRBV5-8	TRBJ2-1	ASSRGTARGYNEQF
.	.	TRBV5-1	TRBJ2-7	ASSPQGFDEQY
.	TRBD2	TRBV19	TRBJ2-2	ASTKTSGGFYTGELF
.	.	TRBV30	TRBJ1-3	AWSGTVGNTIY
.	TRBD1	TRBV6-5	TRBJ1-4	ASSYDRAAEKLF
.	TRBD1	TRBV18	TRBJ2-7	ASSPNRGVYEQY
.	TRBD1	TRBV6-5	TRBJ2-7	ASSYGTGGYEQY
.	TRBD1	TRBV9	TRBJ1-4	ASSVAGQGGEKLF
.	TRBD2	TRBV4-1	TRBJ2-1	ASRPMWTSGRTNNEQF
.	.	TRBV24-1	TRBJ2-7	ATSDYRNEQY
.	TRBD1	TRBV19	TRBJ1-1	ASRHTTGLPEAF
.	.	TRBV9	TRBJ2-1	ASSDLSGRRNEQF